The 2 T cell receptor beta chains presented below share a single source sample, sequenced in a study of blood T cell repertoires in COVID-19. Clones were sequenced by immunoSEQ multiplex PCR, and TCRdb holds only the in-frame ones, with some missing. The repertoire consists of about 110,000 clones, with roughly 80% occurring once and the leading ten covering 7% to 9.5%. Sequenced: peripheral blood. All receptors come from a man in his 70s with acute or convalescent COVID-19.

This chain connects TRBV6-5 to TRBJ1-5; no firm D call. In germline, CDR1 is MNHEY, CDR2 SVGAGI. The CDR3 has 13 amino acids. V gave up 0 bases and J gave up 5 bases, with 5 bases separating them. The CDR3 DNA is TGTGCCAGCAGTTACTCGGAGGATCAGCCCCAGCATTTT. As protein: CASSYSEDQPQHF.

This clone is a singleton in its sample. The genes are TRBV3-1 (or the pseudogene TRBV3-2) and TRBJ2-1; TRBD2 matches 7 bases. The ends lost 7 bases at V and 9 bases at J; junction bases unmatched: 6. This CDR3 is 12 amino acids long. Per the germline V gene, CDR1 is LGHDT and CDR2 is YNNKEL (reference sequence). The CDR3 reads CASISPGGEQFF. In DNA, the CDR3 is TGTGCCAGCATCTCCCCGGGGGGTGAGCAGTTCTTC.